The subject of this entry is one TCR beta chain. The data are from a study of blood T cell repertoires in COVID-19. On the study more broadly: COVID-19 samples, acute and convalescent, were from the United States, Italy and Spain. PBMCs, B-cell-depleted T cells, or T cells provided the cDNA or gDNA that made up the material.

Two negative PCRs, clearance, or symptom resolution were required of recovered Cohort 3 donors. Source study methods: Cell counts per sample came from amplifying reference gene primers. TCRdb's table, derived via immunoSEQ multiplex PCR, lists solely in-frame clones and lacks some. The D gene and trimming were derived from the DNA, and the V and J assignments and clone size from that table. The profile shows around 130,000 clones, under 85% of them singletons. The receptor comes from a man aged 25-45 years who had recovered from COVID-19. The sequenced sample was PBMCs or T cells enriched from blood (not recorded which).

The CDR3 DNA follows: TGTGCCAGCAGTGGGGCAGGGGGGCCAATGAACACTGAAGCTTTCTTT. It is translated as CASSGAGGPMNTEAFF. The chain has TRBV28 and TRBJ1-1; TRBD1 aligns across 7 bases. Unmatched junction bases numbered 9, after V lost 5 bases and J lost 0 bases. The CDR3 sequence is 16 residues long. The V gene's germline CDR1 is MDHEN and CDR2 SYDVKM.